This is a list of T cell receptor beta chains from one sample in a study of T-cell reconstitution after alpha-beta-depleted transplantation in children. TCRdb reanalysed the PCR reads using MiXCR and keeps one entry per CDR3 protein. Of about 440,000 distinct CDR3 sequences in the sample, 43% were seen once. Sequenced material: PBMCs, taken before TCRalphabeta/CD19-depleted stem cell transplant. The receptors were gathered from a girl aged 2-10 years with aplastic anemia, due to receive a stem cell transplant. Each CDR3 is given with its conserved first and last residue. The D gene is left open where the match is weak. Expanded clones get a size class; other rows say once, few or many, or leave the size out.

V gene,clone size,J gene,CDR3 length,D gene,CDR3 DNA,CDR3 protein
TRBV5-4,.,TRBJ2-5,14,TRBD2,TGTGCCAGCAGCCTAGCGGGAGGGTTTGAGACCCAGTACTTC,CASSLAGGFETQYF
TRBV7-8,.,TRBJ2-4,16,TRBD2,TGTGCCAGCAGCCCGCGTGGGGGCGGGGGGGCGGGCATTCAGTACTTC,CASSPRGGGGAGIQYF
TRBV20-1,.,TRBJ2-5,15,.,TGCAGTGCTAGAGTGAGGCCCCGGTACCAAGAGACCCAGTACTTC,CSARVRPRYQETQYF
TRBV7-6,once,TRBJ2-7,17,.,TGTGCCAGCAGCTCCCACGGACAGTGGGGTCGGTCCTACGAGCAGTACTTC,CASSSHGQWGRSYEQYF
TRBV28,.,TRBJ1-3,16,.,TGTGCCAGCAGTTTGTCAGGGGCATACTCTGGAAACACCATATATTTT,CASSLSGAYSGNTIYF
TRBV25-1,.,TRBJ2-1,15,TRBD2,TGTGCCAGCAGTGCAATACTAGGGAGGGAGAATGAGCAGTTCTTC,CASSAILGRENEQFF
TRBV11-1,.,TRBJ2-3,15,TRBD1,TGTGCCAGCAGTCAACAGGGGGCCGGACCAGATACGCAGTATTTT,CASSQQGAGPDTQYF
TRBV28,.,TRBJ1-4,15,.,TGTGCCAGCAGTCCTACAGGGTGGGCTAATGAAAAACTGTTTTTT,CASSPTGWANEKLFF
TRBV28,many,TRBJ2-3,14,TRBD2,TGTGCCAGCAGTCTTTCCGGGACTACAGATTCGCAGTATTTT,CASSLSGTTDSQYF
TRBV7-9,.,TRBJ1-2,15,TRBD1,TGTGCCAGCAGCTTCGGGACAGCGGGAAACTATGGCTACACCTTC,CASSFGTAGNYGYTF
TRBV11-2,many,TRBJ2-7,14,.,TGTGCCAGCAGCTTAGTTTCCGTATACGGCGAGCAGTACTTC,CASSLVSVYGEQYF
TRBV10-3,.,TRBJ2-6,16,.,TGTGCCATCAGTGAGTCGGAGGGATCTGGGGCCAACGTCCTGACTTTC,CAISESEGSGANVLTF
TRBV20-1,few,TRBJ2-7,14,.,TGCAGTGCTCCGAGGAGAGGGGGGGGTGGCGAGCAGTACTTC,CSAPRRGGGGEQYF
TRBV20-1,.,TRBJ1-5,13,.,TGCAGTGCTCGAGTTGCGGGCAATCAGCCCCAGCATTTT,CSARVAGNQPQHF
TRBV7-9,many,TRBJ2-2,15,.,TGTGCCAGCAGCCCCCCCGGGAAGGGGGCCGGGGAGCTGTTTTTT,CASSPPGKGAGELFF
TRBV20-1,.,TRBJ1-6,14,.,TGCAGTGGCCAGGGACCCCCCTATAATTCACCCCTCCACTTT,CSGQGPPYNSPLHF
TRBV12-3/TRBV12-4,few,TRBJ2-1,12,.,TGTGCCAGCAGTTGGGGGGTCCATGAGCAGTTCTTC,CASSWGVHEQFF
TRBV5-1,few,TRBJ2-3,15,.,TGCGCCAGCAGCCTGTTGGGGGAGATCACAGATACGCAGTATTTT,CASSLLGEITDTQYF
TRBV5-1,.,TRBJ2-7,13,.,TGCGCCAGCAGCTTGGGAGAGTTCTACGAGCAGTACTTC,CASSLGEFYEQYF
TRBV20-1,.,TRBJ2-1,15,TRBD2,TGCAGTGCTAGCGGGACTAGCGGGAATGGCAATGAGCAGTTCTTC,CSASGTSGNGNEQFF
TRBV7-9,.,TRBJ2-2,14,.,TGTGCCAGCAGCTTAAAGGACCTAGGAGGGGAGCTGTTTTTT,CASSLKDLGGELFF
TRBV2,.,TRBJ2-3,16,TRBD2,TGTGCCAGCAGTGATCACCTAGCGGGAACCACAGATACGCAGTATTTT,CASSDHLAGTTDTQYF
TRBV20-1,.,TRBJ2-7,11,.,TGCAGTGCCACCGATGGCCCCGAGCAGTACTTC,CSATDGPEQYF
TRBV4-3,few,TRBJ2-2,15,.,TGCGCCAGCAGCCAAGCCCCTGTGAACACCGGGGAGCTGTTTTTT,CASSQAPVNTGELFF
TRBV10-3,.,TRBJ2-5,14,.,TGTGCCATCAGTCGCCAGCGGGACCAAGAGACCCAGTACTTC,CAISRQRDQETQYF
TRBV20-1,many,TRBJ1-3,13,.,TGCAGTGGTTGGGGGGGATCTGGAAACACCATATATTTT,CSGWGGSGNTIYF
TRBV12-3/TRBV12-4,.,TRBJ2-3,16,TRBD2,TGTGCCACCCCAAGGACTAGCGGGGGGCTGGCAGATACGCAGTATTTT,CATPRTSGGLADTQYF